Listed here are 29 T cell receptor beta chains from one sample, sequenced in a study of T cells after yellow fever vaccination. MiXCR was run by TCRdb on the 5' RACE reads, yielding one entry per CDR3 protein. Here the sample spans 250,000 to 300,000 distinct CDR3 sequences, approximately 10% being singletons. This material consisted of CD4+ T cells sorted from PBMCs, taken 5 days after the yellow fever booster vaccination. The source is a man aged 18 to 30 who received the YFV17D yellow fever vaccine.

The V call is TRBV6-1, the J call TRBJ2-5; 11 positions match TRBD2. Germline CDR1 is MNHNS and CDR2 is SASEGT. The CDR3 extends over 14 amino acids. Germline trimming cut 8 bases from V and 3 bases from J; bases unmatched to any gene: 5. Here the CDR3 DNA reads TGTGCCAGCGTCCTAGCGGGGGGAAAAGAGACCCAGTACTTC. It encodes CASVLAGGKETQYF.

The chain joins TRBV9 to TRBJ2-5; TRBD2 aligns across 7 bases. With V trimmed by 0 bases and J by 0 bases, 2 bases remained unmatched. This CDR3 is 15 amino acids long. The germline V gene has CDR1 SGDLS and CDR2 YYNGEE. The CDR3, as DNA: TGTGCCAGCAGCGTAGGGGGGACTAACCAAGAGACCCAGTACTTC. This sequence encodes CASSVGGTNQETQYF.

The chain combines TRBV12-3 or TRBV12-4 with TRBJ2-2, with TRBD1 matching over 9 bases. V lost 4 bases and J lost 5; bases outside the gene matches: 11. This CDR3 region has 17 residues. Here the CDR3 reads CASSSRPRTGATGELFF. CDR3 in DNA: TGTGCCAGCAGTTCGCGTCCCCGGACAGGGGCAACCGGGGAGCTGTTTTTT.

The gene calls are TRBV10-3 and TRBJ2-2; D is unresolved. CDR3 length equals 13 residues. Trimming shortened V by 0 bases and J by 6 bases, and 5 bases separated the two germline ends. CDR1 is ENHRY and CDR2 is SYGVKD in the germline V gene. CDR3 bases: TGTGCCATCAGTGAGTCGACGTCCGGGGAGCTGTTTTTT. This sequence encodes CAISESTSGELFF.

The gene calls are TRBV5-1 and TRBJ1-1, with D possibly being TRBD1 (5 bases). The germline CDR1 and CDR2 sequences are SGHRS and YFSETQ. V lost 0 bases and J 1 base, leaving 10 bases between the germline ends. This CDR3 region has 15 residues. CDR3 DNA sequence: TGCGCCAGCAGCTTGGAAGGGGCGAGGAACACTGAAGCTTTCTTT. Its protein product is CASSLEGARNTEAFF.

The chain employs TRBV18 and TRBJ2-4, with D possibly TRBD1 on 6 matching bases. Germline values: CDR1 KGHSH, CDR2 LQKENI. The CDR3 has 14 residues. Trimming stripped 1 base from V and 8 bases from J, with 12 bases between. The CDR3 reads CASSPRAAGDIQYF. DNA of the CDR3: TGTGCCAGCTCACCACGGGCAGCAGGGGACATTCAGTACTTC. Filled out from reference TRBV18 and TRBJ2-4, the complete variable domain reads NAGVMQNPRHLVRRRGQEARLRCSPMKGHSHVYWYRQLPEEGLKFMVYLQKENIIDESGMPKERFSAEFPKEGPSILRIQQVVRGDSAAYFCASSPRAAGDIQYFGAGTRLSVL.

This clonotype was observed a few times. Here the CDR3 DNA reads TGTGCCATCAGCGCAGGGGGAGAGACCCAGTACTTC. Translation: CAISAGGETQYF. The chain couples TRBV10-3 to TRBJ2-5; TRBD1 agrees at 7 bases. The V gene end was trimmed by 6 bases and the J gene end by 4 bases; junction bases not matched to a gene: 2. This CDR3 comprises 12 residues. CDR1 is ENHRY and CDR2 is SYGVKD in the germline V gene.

This clonotype was observed at least ten times. The V and J genes are TRBV4-2 and TRBJ2-3; possible D gene TRBD2, 5 bases. The CDR3 spans 16 residues. V was trimmed by 0 bases and J by 4 bases, leaving 14 bases between them. Germline V gene data show CDR1 as LGHNA and CDR2 as YNFKEQ. CDR3 amino acids: CASSQDADLGADTQYF. The DNA for the CDR3 is TGTGCCAGCAGCCAAGATGCGGACCTCGGGGCAGATACGCAGTATTTT.

This clonotype has just a few counts. The chain employs TRBV4-3 and TRBJ2-3; weak D call: TRBD2 (6 bases). Deletions cut 5 bases from V and 2 bases from J, with 14 bases between. The length of the CDR3 is 15 residues. Germline assignment: CDR1 LGHNA and CDR2 YSLEER. In nucleotides, the CDR3 is TGCGCCAGCAGCGAACGGGGGAGCTTCACAGATACGCAGTATTTT. It yields the protein CASSERGSFTDTQYF.

This clonotype was observed a handful of times. J is TRBJ1-1 and V is TRBV28, with D unresolved. CDR3 length equals 16 residues. Germline V gene sequence: CDR1 MDHEN, CDR2 SYDVKM. Between the trimmed V and J ends, which lost 3 bases and 3 bases, there was a span of 17 bases. The CDR3 spells CASSLRTDGRDTEAFF. The CDR3 region has the DNA TGTGCCAGCAGTTTGAGGACGGATGGGAGGGACACTGAAGCTTTCTTT. Drawing the rest from reference TRBV28 and TRBJ1-1, the complete variable domain is DVKVTQSSRYLVKRTGEKVFLECVQDMDHENMFWYRQDPGLGLRLIYFSYDVKMKEKGDIPEGYSVSREKKERFSLILESASTNQTSMYLCASSLRTDGRDTEAFFGQGTRLTVV.

The chain is built from TRBV2 and TRBJ2-6; the D gene is possibly TRBD1 (6 bases). The germline gives CDR1 SNHLY, CDR2 FYNNEI. Between the trimmed V and J ends, which lost 10 bases and 0 bases, there was a span of 16 bases. The CDR3 extends over 16 amino acids. CDR3 in DNA: TGTGCCACCTCCGGGACACCGACCTCTGGGGCCAACGTCCTGACTTTC. This codes for CATSGTPTSGANVLTF.

This chain links TRBV5-1 with TRBJ2-3; no definite D call. The CDR3 contains 14 residues. V was pared by 2 bases and J by 0 bases, with 7 bases between. Germline CDR1 is SGHRS and CDR2 is YFSETQ. Written as DNA, the CDR3 is TGCGCCAGCAGCTTCGGGTCTAGCACAGATACGCAGTATTTT. This encodes CASSFGSSTDTQYF.

The chain has TRBV2 and TRBJ1-6, with no clear D. Trimming took off 7 bases at V and 7 bases at J, with 5 bases between the two ends. The CDR3 is 11 residues long. Germline loops: CDR1 SNHLY, CDR2 FYNNEI. CDR3 coding DNA: TGTGCCAGCACTAGGAATTCACCCCTCCACTTT. The encoded protein is CASTRNSPLHF.

This clonotype was found many times. The chain carries TRBV7-2 and TRBJ2-5; weak D call: TRBD1 (8 bases). Trimming cost V 5 bases and J 0 bases, with 16 bases left between them. Germline values: CDR1 SGHTA, CDR2 FQGNSA. CDR3 length: 16 amino acids. The CDR3 DNA reads TGTGCCAGCAGCAGCCGACAGGGGAGGGACCAAGAGACCCAGTACTTC. Translation: CASSSRQGRDQETQYF.

There are many counts of this clonotype. This chain's CDR3 is CASSQVSYATNEKLFF. The CDR3 DNA is TGCGCCAGCAGCCAAGTGTCCTACGCAACTAATGAAAAACTGTTTTTT. The V and J genes are TRBV4-3 and TRBJ1-4, with D uncertain. CDR3 length equals 16 residues. Trimming shortened V by 1 base and J by 0 bases, and 9 bases separated the two germline ends. Germline values: CDR1 LGHNA, CDR2 YSLEER.

This clonotype was recorded a few times. The junction departs from germline at one end; a sequencing error may be responsible. The chain employs TRBV11-1 and TRBJ2-2, with D unresolved. This CDR3 is 17 amino acids long. The germline V gene encodes CDR1 SGHAT and CDR2 FQDESV (reference sequence). The CDR3 nucleotides read TGTGCCAGCACCTTAGGGCTGGCGCTCGCGAACACCGGGGAGCTGTTTTTT. Residues: CASTLGLALANTGELFF.

The chain carries TRBV12-3 or TRBV12-4 and TRBJ2-3, with 14 bases lining up with TRBD2. This CDR3 is built from 15 residues. V lost 4 bases to trimming and J lost 3 bases; unmatched junction nucleotides: 0. The DNA of the CDR3 is TGTGCCAGCAGTTGGACTAGCGGGGGGACAGATACGCAGTATTTT. It specifies CASSWTSGGTDTQYF.

This clonotype has more than one count but fewer than ten. V usage is TRBV12-3 or TRBV12-4 and J usage is TRBJ1-1; unclear D gene. Trimming left V 1 base short and J 1 base short, with 4 bases between. The CDR3 runs 13 residues. The CDR3 sequence is CASSLVRNTEAFF. The CDR3, as DNA: TGTGCCAGCAGTTTAGTACGGAACACTGAAGCTTTCTTT.

This chain links TRBV12-3 or TRBV12-4 with TRBJ1-2, with no clear D. The CDR3 is made up of 13 amino acids. V dropped 6 bases and J dropped 4 bases, with 12 bases sitting between them. CDR3 region: CASRDDGAYGYTF. For the CDR3, the DNA is TGTGCCAGCAGAGACGACGGAGCCTATGGCTACACCTTC.

There are a few counts of this clonotype. The V call is TRBV20-1, the J call TRBJ2-5; 8 nucleotides align to TRBD1. Trimming took 5 bases from V and 1 from J; bases not matched to a gene: 3. The CDR3 totals 13 residues. Germline V gene lookup returns CDR1 DFQATT and CDR2 SNEGSKA (reference sequence). This CDR3 reads CSAPGQVQETQYF. The CDR3 DNA sequence: TGCAGTGCTCCGGGACAGGTCCAAGAGACCCAGTACTTC.

This clonotype was detected only a few times. This chain links TRBV5-5 with TRBJ2-1, with no clear D. V gave up 0 bases and J gave up 6 bases, with 16 bases separating them. Per germline, CDR1 SGHKS and CDR2 YYEKEE (reference sequence). The CDR3 is 16 residues long. The CDR3 spells CASSLATQTIINEQFF. DNA for the CDR3: TGTGCCAGCAGCTTGGCTACCCAAACCATCATCAATGAGCAGTTCTTC.

The sample holds a few counts of this clonotype. The V call is TRBV9, the J call TRBJ1-4; D unclear. V gave up 2 bases and J gave up 12 bases, with 14 bases separating them. This CDR3 has 13 residues. CDR1 SGDLS and CDR2 YYNGEE come from the germline V gene. This CDR3 is CASSVGGVGELFF. The CDR3 DNA sequence: TGTGCCAGCAGCGTCGGCGGGGTCGGGGAACTGTTTTTT.

This clonotype came up a few times. This rearrangement joins TRBV28 to TRBJ2-7; D ambiguous. Germline CDR1 reads MDHEN; CDR2 reads SYDVKM. There are 16 residues in the CDR3. Trimming shortened V by 3 bases and J by 3 bases, and 18 bases separated the two germline ends. The CDR3 bases are TGTGCCAGCAGTTTTAGTGCCGGACGTAGGTACTACGAGCAGTACGTC. It codes for CASSFSAGRRYYEQYV.

The gene calls are TRBV19 and TRBJ2-1; 9 positions agree with TRBD2. The CDR3 totals 17 residues. V lost 5 bases and J lost 0; bases outside the gene matches: 8. Germline V gene lookup returns CDR1 LNHDA and CDR2 SQIVND (reference sequence). The DNA of the CDR3 is TGTGCCAGTAGTCCGCCGGCAGCGGGAGGCTCCTACAATGAGCAGTTCTTC. Encoded protein: CASSPPAAGGSYNEQFF.

The V gene is TRBV20-1, the J gene TRBJ2-1; D remains ambiguous. CDR1 and CDR2 (germline): DFQATT, SNEGSKA (reference sequence). This CDR3 is built from 15 residues. Trimming took off 4 bases at V and 0 bases at J, with 13 bases between the two ends. In nucleotides, the CDR3 is TGCAGTGCTATAGACTTCAGCAGCTCCTACAATGAGCAGTTCTTC. This encodes CSAIDFSSSYNEQFF.

This clonotype was recorded a few times. The chain has TRBV11-2 and TRBJ2-7; unclear D gene. V lost 7 bases and J lost 1, with 8 bases in between. Germline values: CDR1 SGHAT, CDR2 FQNNGV. This CDR3 spans 12 amino acids. As DNA, the CDR3 is TGTGCCAGCAAGGGAAGATCCTACGAGCAGTACTTC. This codes for CASKGRSYEQYF. The full variable domain, rest sourced from reference TRBV11-2 and TRBJ2-7, is EAGVAQSPRYKIIEKRQSVAFWCNPISGHATLYWYQQILGQGPKLLIQFQNNGVVDDSQLPKDRFSAERLKGVDSTLKIQPAKLEDSAVYLCASKGRSYEQYFGPGTRLTVT.

This clonotype came up a few times. Here the CDR3 reads CASSSRLRETQYF. DNA of the CDR3: TGTGCCAGCAGCTCTAGGCTGCGGGAGACCCAGTACTTC. The gene calls are TRBV5-5 and TRBJ2-5; the D is unclear. CDR3 length: 13 residues. Germline CDR1 is SGHKS and CDR2 is YYEKEE (reference sequence). V was trimmed by 3 bases and J by 5 bases, leaving 11 bases between them.

The chain links TRBV4-3 to TRBJ2-1; maybe TRBD2 (6 bases). CDR3 length equals 16 residues. V shed 5 bases and J shed 5 bases, with 19 bases lying between them. Germline CDR1 is LGHNA and CDR2 is YSLEER. CDR3 sequence: CASSSRASGLDNEQFF. CDR3 in DNA: TGCGCCAGCAGCTCAAGGGCTTCGGGACTGGACAATGAGCAGTTCTTC.

The chain recombines TRBV5-1 with TRBJ2-5; no definite D call. The germline V gene has CDR1 SGHRS and CDR2 YFSETQ. This CDR3 has 13 amino acids. V lost 0 bases, J lost 5 bases, and 8 bases lay in between. CDR3 sequence: CASSLDLRETQYF. The CDR3 DNA follows: TGCGCCAGCAGCTTGGATCTCCGGGAGACCCAGTACTTC.